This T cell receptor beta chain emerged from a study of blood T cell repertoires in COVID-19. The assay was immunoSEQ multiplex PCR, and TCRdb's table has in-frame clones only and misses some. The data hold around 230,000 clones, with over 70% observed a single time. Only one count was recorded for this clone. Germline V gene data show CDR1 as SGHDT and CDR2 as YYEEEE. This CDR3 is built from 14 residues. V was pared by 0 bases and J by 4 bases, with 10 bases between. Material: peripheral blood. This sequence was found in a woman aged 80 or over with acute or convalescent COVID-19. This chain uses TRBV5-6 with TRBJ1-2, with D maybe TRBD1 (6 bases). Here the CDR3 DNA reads TGTGCCAGCAGCTTGGATTTACAGGGCTATGGCTACACCTTC. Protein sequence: CASSLDLQGYGYTF.